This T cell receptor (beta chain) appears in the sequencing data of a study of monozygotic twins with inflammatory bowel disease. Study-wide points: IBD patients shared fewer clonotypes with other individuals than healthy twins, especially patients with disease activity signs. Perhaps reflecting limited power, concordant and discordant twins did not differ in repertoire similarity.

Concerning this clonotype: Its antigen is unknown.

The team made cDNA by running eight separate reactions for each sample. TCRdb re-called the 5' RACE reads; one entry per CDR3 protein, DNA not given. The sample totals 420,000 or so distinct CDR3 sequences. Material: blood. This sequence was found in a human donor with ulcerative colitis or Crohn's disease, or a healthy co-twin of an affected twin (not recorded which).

The CDR3 protein is CSATAAGGTYNSPLHF. The genes are TRBV20-1 and TRBJ1-6. Germline assignment: CDR1 DFQATT and CDR2 SNEGSKA (reference sequence). This CDR3 region has 16 residues.